The 5 T cell receptor beta chains below all came from one sample that was sequenced in a study of blood T cells in healthy people across ages. A second roughly 6 to 11 cycle PCR used barcoded and J-beta primers. TCRdb processed the 5' RACE reads anew with MiXCR; each CDR3 protein has one entry. Among approximately 1,700,000 distinct CDR3 sequences listed, approximately 40% were seen once. The material sequenced was blood. Receptors were obtained from a human donor in good health.

V usage is TRBV29-1 and J usage is TRBJ1-4, with 7 bases that match TRBD1. Trimming took 6 bases from V and 6 from J; bases not matched to a gene: 4. The CDR3 covers 12 residues. Germline-derived CDR1 and CDR2 are SQVTM and ANQGSEA. CDR3 amino acids: CSVGTEDEKLFF. CDR3 sequence (DNA): TGCAGCGTCGGGACAGAGGATGAAAAACTGTTTTTT.

The chain recombines TRBV5-6 with TRBJ2-5; the match to TRBD1 covers 8 bases. Germline V lookup: CDR1 SGHDT, CDR2 YYEEEE. Trimming cost V 4 bases and J 1 base; bases outside gene matches: 6. This CDR3 comprises 15 residues. CDR3 in amino acids: CASSGDRGLQETQYF. In nucleotides, the CDR3 is TGTGCCAGCAGCGGAGACAGGGGACTCCAAGAGACCCAGTACTTC.

The gene calls are TRBV20-1 and TRBJ2-1; D might be TRBD2 (7 bases). Germline CDR1 reads DFQATT; CDR2 reads SNEGSKA (reference sequence). The CDR3 spans 16 residues. The V and J ends lost 0 bases and 7 bases respectively, with 19 bases between them. The CDR3 nucleotides read TGCAGTGCTAGAGATACACGGGGGGCGACCTGGAATGAGCAGTTCTTC. This gives the protein CSARDTRGATWNEQFF.

This clonotype has only one observation. The V and J genes are TRBV14 and TRBJ2-1; 8 nucleotides line up with TRBD1. Losses at the gene ends were 4 bases for V and 14 bases for J; bases not matched to a gene: 13. The germline V gene has CDR1 SGHDN and CDR2 FVKESK. This CDR3 region has 14 residues. For the CDR3, the DNA is TGTGCCAGCAGCCCTCCTGACTTAGCACAGGGGGAGTTCTTC. This sequence encodes CASSPPDLAQGEFF.

The chain links TRBV7-2 to TRBJ2-5; D remains unclear. Per germline, CDR1 SGHTA and CDR2 FQGNSA. V lost 0 bases to trimming and J lost 11 bases, with 16 bases between them. CDR3 length equals 14 residues. This chain's CDR3 is CASSLAVDLFGQYF. Written as DNA, the CDR3 is TGTGCCAGCAGCTTAGCCGTGGACCTTTTTGGGCAGTACTTC.